A selection of T cell receptor beta chains follows, all from one sample in a study of Ad26.COV2.S vaccination and SARS-CoV-2 variants. Generated by immunoSEQ multiplex PCR, the TCRdb table keeps only in-frame clones and is missing some. The repertoire holds some 450,000 clones, with around 91% as singletons. Sequencing was performed on peripheral blood, taken in a trial of Ad26.COV2.S vaccine versus placebo. Source of these receptors: a person between 18 and 65 years old who received the Ad26.COV2.S COVID-19 vaccine or a placebo. Both conserved end residues are part of each CDR3. The order of the fields is CDR3 DNA, CDR3 protein, D gene, V gene, clone size, J gene. D genes are given only for firm matches. Where a row states a size, it is once, few, many or the class of an expanded clone; other rows omit it.

TGCAGTGCTAGTATAGATAGTCCCTCTGGAAACACCATATATTTT CSASIDSPSGNTIYF - TRBV20-1 - TRBJ1-3
TGTGCCAGCAGTTTGACGGGGAACACTGAAGCTTTCTTT CASSLTGNTEAFF - TRBV25-1 - TRBJ1-1
TGTGCCAGCAGTACCGGACTCGCCTACGAGCAGTACTTC CASSTGLAYEQYF - TRBV28 few TRBJ2-7
TGTGCCAGCAGCTTTGGGGGGCTCACAGATACGCAGTATTTT CASSFGGLTDTQYF - TRBV5-8 - TRBJ2-3
TGTGCCAGCAGTAAGGGACTAGCGCGGGGAGAGACCCAGTACTTC CASSKGLARGETQYF TRBD2 TRBV6-6 - TRBJ2-5
TGTGCCAGCAGCCCAGGACTAGCTGCTAGCACAGATACGCAGTATTTT CASSPGLAASTDTQYF TRBD2 TRBV11-3 - TRBJ2-3
TGTGCCAGTAGCATCACGGACTCCTACAATGAGCAGTTCTTC CASSITDSYNEQFF - TRBV19 - TRBJ2-1
TGTGCCAGTAGTATAGGGGCCAATCAGCCCCAGCATTTT CASSIGANQPQHF - TRBV19 - TRBJ1-5
TGCGCCAGCAGTGGTATAGGCAACGGACTCTTATACAATGAGCAGTTCTTC CASSGIGNGLLYNEQFF - TRBV10-1 - TRBJ2-1
TGTGCCAGCAGCGCCTTAGCGGGAGGGCCCTACAATGAGCAGTTCTTC CASSALAGGPYNEQFF TRBD2 TRBV9 - TRBJ2-1
TGTGCCAGTAGCCCTACAGTGAGCAATCAGCCCCAGCATTTT CASSPTVSNQPQHF - TRBV19 - TRBJ1-5
TGTGCCAGCAGCTTTTTTTGCCCAGTTGAGGTAAACACCATATATTTT CASSFFCPVEVNTIYF - TRBV11-2 - TRBJ1-3
TGTGCCACCCTAGCGGGAGGCGGAGAGACCCAGTACTTC CATLAGGGETQYF TRBD2 TRBV15 - TRBJ2-5
TGTGCCAGCGGAGCCAGTGACCGCTACTCTGGAAACACCATATATTTT CASGASDRYSGNTIYF - TRBV5-6 - TRBJ1-3
TGTGCCAGCACGGAGGGTCCCACAGATACGCAGTATTTT CASTEGPTDTQYF - TRBV2 - TRBJ2-3
TGTGCCAGCAGTTACGTAGGGGAGCAGTTCTTC CASSYVGEQFF - TRBV6-6 - TRBJ2-1
TGTGCCAGCAGCCCTAGCGGGAGGGCCTACAATGAGCAGTTCTTC CASSPSGRAYNEQFF TRBD2 TRBV5-6 - TRBJ2-1
TGTGCCAGCAGCTCGCTGACAGCAACTAATGAAAAACTGTTTTTT CASSSLTATNEKLFF - TRBV5-4 - TRBJ1-4
TGTGCCGCCCGGGGGGAGCAAGAGACCCAGTACTTC CAARGEQETQYF TRBD2 TRBV6-5 - TRBJ2-5
TGTGCCAGCAGTTTCCCTCCCTATGACTTGCGGGGGAACACCGGGGAGCTGTTTTTT CASSFPPYDLRGNTGELFF - TRBV6-2/TRBV6-3 - TRBJ2-2
TGTGCCAGCAGCGTAGTTCCAGGGCAGCAAGAGACCCAGTACTTC CASSVVPGQQETQYF - TRBV9 - TRBJ2-5
TGTGCCATCAGTGTAGGTGGAGATACGCAGTATTTT CAISVGGDTQYF - TRBV10-3 - TRBJ2-3
TGTGCCAGCAGCTTAGGCTCTTCACCCCTCCACTTT CASSLGSSPLHF - TRBV7-9 - TRBJ1-6
TGTGCCATCAGTGAAGGCCAACAGGGCACTGAAGCTTTCTTT CAISEGQQGTEAFF - TRBV10-3 once TRBJ1-1
TGCAGTGCTAGTAGTGTAGGAGGCCGGCACAATGAGCAGTTCTTC CSASSVGGRHNEQFF - TRBV20-1 - TRBJ2-1
TGTGCCAGCAGTGACTCGGTCGGGAGAGGCTCAGATACGCAGTATTTT CASSDSVGRGSDTQYF - TRBV6-4 - TRBJ2-3
TGTGCCAGCAGCTCTAGGGACTCCAACAGGGCCTACGAGCAGTACTTC CASSSRDSNRAYEQYF - TRBV7-2 few TRBJ2-7
TGTGCCAGCTCACTCGCACAGGAACCAACTAATGAAAAACTGTTTTTT CASSLAQEPTNEKLFF - TRBV18 - TRBJ1-4
TGTGCCAGCAGCCCTCGACAGGGGGCCTACAATGAGCAGTTCTTC CASSPRQGAYNEQFF TRBD1 TRBV11-1 - TRBJ2-1
TGCACCAGCAGCCAAGTCCTACGACTACCACTTAATGAGCAGTTCTTC CTSSQVLRLPLNEQFF - TRBV1 - TRBJ2-1
TGTGCCAGCAGGCGGCTAGCTAGCGGGGCCCCCCGGGATACGCAGTATTTT CASRRLASGAPRDTQYF TRBD2 TRBV7-2 - TRBJ2-3
TGTGCCAGCAGCCAAACCCTCGAGCCGCCCTCCTACAATGAGCAGTTCTTC CASSQTLEPPSYNEQFF - TRBV3-1/TRBV3-2 - TRBJ2-1
TGTGCCAGCAGCGAATTGGGCGGAGTCCGGGGACTCACGCAGTATTTT CASSELGGVRGLTQYF - TRBV27 - TRBJ2-3
TGCAGCGTTGGGGGTGGTCTAGAGGGGAACATTCAGTACTTC CSVGGGLEGNIQYF - TRBV29-1 - TRBJ2-4
TGTGCCAGCAGCCCATCGCGGACTAGCGGGTACTACAATGAGCAGTTCTTC CASSPSRTSGYYNEQFF TRBD2 TRBV3-1/TRBV3-2 - TRBJ2-1
TGTGCCAGCAGGTTAGCGGGCCCGGGGACTGAAGCTTTCTTT CASRLAGPGTEAFF - TRBV13 - TRBJ1-1
TGTGCCAGCAGCGACTCCTTAGCGGGGAACTCCTACAATGAGCAGTTCTTC CASSDSLAGNSYNEQFF TRBD2 TRBV7-9 - TRBJ2-1
TGTGCCAGCAGCTTCAACAGGGAGAGCACTGAAGCTTTCTTT CASSFNRESTEAFF - TRBV27 - TRBJ1-1
TGTGCCAGCAGTTACTCTCCGGCTTCCGTAGCGGGACAAATTTACAATGAGCAGTTCTTC CASSYSPASVAGQIYNEQFF TRBD2 TRBV6-2/TRBV6-3 - TRBJ2-1
TGTGCCAGCAGCTTACTCAACACCCGGGACGAGCAGTACTTC CASSLLNTRDEQYF - TRBV7-9 - TRBJ2-7
TGTGCCAGCAGCCGGGACAGGGCCTCCGAGCAGTACTTC CASSRDRASEQYF TRBD1 TRBV7-8 - TRBJ2-7
TGTGCCAGCAGCCTGCGGGGGCTCGCTGAAGCTTTCTTT CASSLRGLAEAFF - TRBV28 - TRBJ1-1
TGTGCCACCGCGGGTAGTACAGATACGCAGTATTTT CATAGSTDTQYF - TRBV24-1 - TRBJ2-3
TGTGCCAGCAGTCCAAGGGGGGAACTGTTCTACGAGCAGTACTTC CASSPRGELFYEQYF - TRBV27 - TRBJ2-7
TGTGCCAGCGAGCGGACGTATAATTCACCCCTCCACTTT CASERTYNSPLHF - TRBV6-5 - TRBJ1-6
TGCAGCGTCGGCAGACCTACAGGGATGAACACTGAAGCTTTCTTT CSVGRPTGMNTEAFF - TRBV29-1 - TRBJ1-1
TGTGCCAGCAGCACGATCTTCGACAGCTTGGGGGGCTATGGCTACACCTTC CASSTIFDSLGGYGYTF - TRBV5-4 - TRBJ1-2
TGTGCCAGCAGCGGATTAGCGGGAGTCGGCGAGCAGTACTTC CASSGLAGVGEQYF TRBD2 TRBV7-9 - TRBJ2-7
TGTGCCAGCTCCGCCCCAGAGCAAGAGACCCAGTACTTC CASSAPEQETQYF - TRBV18 - TRBJ2-5
TGTGCCAGCAGCGCATCTAGCGGGATCACAGATACGCAGTATTTT CASSASSGITDTQYF TRBD2 TRBV9 - TRBJ2-3
TGTGCCAGCAGTTCGGTCCCAACAGGGAATGGCTACACCTTC CASSSVPTGNGYTF - TRBV27 - TRBJ1-2
TGTGCCAGTAGTATGTGGTTCGACACCGGGGAGCTGTTTTTT CASSMWFDTGELFF - TRBV19 once TRBJ2-2
TGTGCCAGCAGCCAAGAGTTCCGGGGGCGCGGGGAGACCCAGTACTTC CASSQEFRGRGETQYF - TRBV3-1/TRBV3-2 - TRBJ2-5
TGTGCCAGCAGTTTAAAGGGTAACTCTGGAAACACCATATATTTT CASSLKGNSGNTIYF - TRBV27 - TRBJ1-3
TGTGCCAGCAGCGGACTAGTTGGAACGCAGTATTTT CASSGLVGTQYF TRBD2 TRBV11-3 - TRBJ2-3